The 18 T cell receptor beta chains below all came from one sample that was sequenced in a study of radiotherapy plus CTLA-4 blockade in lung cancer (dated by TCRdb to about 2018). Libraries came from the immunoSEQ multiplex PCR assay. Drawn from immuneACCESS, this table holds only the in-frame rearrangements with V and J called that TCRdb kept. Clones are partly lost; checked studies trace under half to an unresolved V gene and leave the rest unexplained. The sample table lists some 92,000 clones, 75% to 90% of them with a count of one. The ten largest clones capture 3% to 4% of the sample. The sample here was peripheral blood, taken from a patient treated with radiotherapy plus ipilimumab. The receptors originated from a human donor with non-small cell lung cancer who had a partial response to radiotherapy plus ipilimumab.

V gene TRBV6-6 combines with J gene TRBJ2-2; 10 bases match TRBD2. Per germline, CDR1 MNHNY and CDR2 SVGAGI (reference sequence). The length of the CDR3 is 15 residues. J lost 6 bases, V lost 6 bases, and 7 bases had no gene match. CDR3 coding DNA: TGTGCCAGCAGGACTAGCGGGCTGGGCTCCGGGGAGCTGTTTTTT. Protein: CASRTSGLGSGELFF.

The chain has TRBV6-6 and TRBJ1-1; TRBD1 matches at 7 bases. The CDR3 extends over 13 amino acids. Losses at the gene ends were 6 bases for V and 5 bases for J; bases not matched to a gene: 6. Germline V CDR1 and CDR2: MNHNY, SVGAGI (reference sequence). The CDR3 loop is CASRPRGRTEAFF. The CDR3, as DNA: TGTGCCAGCAGGCCTAGGGGGCGAACTGAAGCTTTCTTT.

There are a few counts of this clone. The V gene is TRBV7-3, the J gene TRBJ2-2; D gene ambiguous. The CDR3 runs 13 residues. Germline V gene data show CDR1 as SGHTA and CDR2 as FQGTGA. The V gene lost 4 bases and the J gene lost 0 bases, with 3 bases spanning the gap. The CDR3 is CASSSSNTGELFF. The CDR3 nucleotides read TGTGCCAGCAGCTCCTCGAACACCGGGGAGCTGTTTTTT.

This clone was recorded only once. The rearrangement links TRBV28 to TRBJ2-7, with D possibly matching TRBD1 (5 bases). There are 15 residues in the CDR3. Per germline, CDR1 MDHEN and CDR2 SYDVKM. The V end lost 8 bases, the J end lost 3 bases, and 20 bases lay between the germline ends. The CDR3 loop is CASLPQSLGDYEQYF. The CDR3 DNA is TGTGCCAGCCTGCCCCAGTCCCTAGGGGACTACGAGCAGTACTTC.

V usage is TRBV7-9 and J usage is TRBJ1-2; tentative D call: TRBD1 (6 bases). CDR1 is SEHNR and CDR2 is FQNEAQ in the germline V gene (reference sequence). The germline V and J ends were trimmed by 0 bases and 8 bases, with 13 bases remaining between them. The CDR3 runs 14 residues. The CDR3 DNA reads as TGTGCCAGCAGCTTAGCACCCGGGGGGCTAGGCTACACCTTC. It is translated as CASSLAPGGLGYTF. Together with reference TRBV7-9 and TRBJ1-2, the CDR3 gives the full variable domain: DTGVSQNPRHKITKRGQNVTFRCDPISEHNRLYWYRQTLGQGPEFLTYFQNEAQLEKSRLLSDRFSAERPKGSFSTLEIQRTEQGDSAMYLCASSLAPGGLGYTFGSGTRLTVV.

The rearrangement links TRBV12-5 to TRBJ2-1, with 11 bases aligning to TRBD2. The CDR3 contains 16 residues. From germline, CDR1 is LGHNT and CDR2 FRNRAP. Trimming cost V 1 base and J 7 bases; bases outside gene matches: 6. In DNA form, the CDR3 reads TGTGCTAGTGGTTTGGATATAGCGGGAGGGATTAATGAGCAGTTCTTC. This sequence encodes CASGLDIAGGINEQFF.

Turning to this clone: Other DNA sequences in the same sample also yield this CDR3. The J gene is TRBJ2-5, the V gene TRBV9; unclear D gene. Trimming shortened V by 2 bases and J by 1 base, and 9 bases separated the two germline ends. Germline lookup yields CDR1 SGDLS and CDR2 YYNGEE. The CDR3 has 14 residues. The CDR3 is CASSVVGVQETQYF. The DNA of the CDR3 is TGTGCCAGCAGCGTGGTCGGTGTCCAAGAGACCCAGTACTTC.

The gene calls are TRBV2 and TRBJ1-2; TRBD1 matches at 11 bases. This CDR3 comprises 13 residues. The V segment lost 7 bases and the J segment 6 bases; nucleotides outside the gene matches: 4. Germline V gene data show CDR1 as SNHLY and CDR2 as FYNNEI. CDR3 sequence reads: CASKRTGGDGYTF. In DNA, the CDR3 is TGTGCCAGCAAGAGGACAGGGGGCGATGGCTACACCTTC. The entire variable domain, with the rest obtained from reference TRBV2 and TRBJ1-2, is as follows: EPEVTQTPSHQVTQMGQEVILRCVPISNHLYFYWYRQILGQKVEFLVSFYNNEISEKSEIFDDQFSVERPDGSNFTLKIRSTKLEDSAMYFCASKRTGGDGYTFGSGTRLTVV.

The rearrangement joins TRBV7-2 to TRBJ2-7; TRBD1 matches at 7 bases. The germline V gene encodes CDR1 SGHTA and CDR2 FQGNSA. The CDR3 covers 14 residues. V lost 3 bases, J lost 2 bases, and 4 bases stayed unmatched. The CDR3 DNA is TGTGCCAGCAGCTTTTGGGGACAGACCTACGAGCAGTACTTC. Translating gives CASSFWGQTYEQYF.

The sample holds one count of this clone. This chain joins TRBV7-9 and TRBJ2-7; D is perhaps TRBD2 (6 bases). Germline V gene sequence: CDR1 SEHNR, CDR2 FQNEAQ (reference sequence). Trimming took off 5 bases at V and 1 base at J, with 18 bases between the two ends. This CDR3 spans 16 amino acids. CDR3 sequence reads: CASSPMGSRGSYEQYF. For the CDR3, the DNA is TGTGCCAGCAGCCCCATGGGATCGCGGGGTTCCTACGAGCAGTACTTC.

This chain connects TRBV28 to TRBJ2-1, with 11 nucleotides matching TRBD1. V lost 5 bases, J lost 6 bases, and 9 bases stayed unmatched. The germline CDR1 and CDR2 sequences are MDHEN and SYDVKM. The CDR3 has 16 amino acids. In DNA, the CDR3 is TGTGCCAGCAGTCTTTATATAGGGACAGGGGGCAATGAGCAGTTCTTC. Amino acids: CASSLYIGTGGNEQFF.

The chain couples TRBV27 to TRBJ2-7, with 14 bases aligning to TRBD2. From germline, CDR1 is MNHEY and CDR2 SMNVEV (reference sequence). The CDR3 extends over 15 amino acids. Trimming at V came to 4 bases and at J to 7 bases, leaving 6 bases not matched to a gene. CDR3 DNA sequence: TGTGCCAGCAGTTCGACTAGCGGGAGGGCTTGGGAGCAGTACTTC. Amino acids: CASSSTSGRAWEQYF.

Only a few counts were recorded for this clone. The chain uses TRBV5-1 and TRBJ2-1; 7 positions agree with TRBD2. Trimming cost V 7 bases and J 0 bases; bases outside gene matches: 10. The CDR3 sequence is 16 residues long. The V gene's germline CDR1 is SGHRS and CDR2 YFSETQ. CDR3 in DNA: TGCGCCAGCGCGGCGGGAGCGGGATACTCCTACAATGAGCAGTTCTTC. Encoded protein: CASAAGAGYSYNEQFF.

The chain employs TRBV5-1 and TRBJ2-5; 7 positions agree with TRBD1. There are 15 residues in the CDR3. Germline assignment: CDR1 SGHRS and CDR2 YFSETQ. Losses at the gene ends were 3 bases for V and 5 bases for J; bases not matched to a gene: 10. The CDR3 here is CASSYGTAMLETQYF. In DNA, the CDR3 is TGCGCCAGCAGCTACGGGACAGCGATGTTGGAGACCCAGTACTTC.

The CDR3 region has the DNA TGTGCCAGCAGTTACTCAGGTGGGGCGGTCTACAATGAGCAGTTCTTC. Amino acid sequence: CASSYSGGAVYNEQFF. This chain uses TRBV6-6 with TRBJ2-1; TRBD1 is a possible D gene (5 bases). CDR3 length: 16 amino acids. V was trimmed by 0 bases and J by 3 bases, leaving 12 bases between them. Germline loops: CDR1 MNHNY, CDR2 SVGAGI (reference sequence).

The CDR3 spells CASSFGQGDTEAFF. The CDR3 DNA follows: TGTGCCAGCAGCTTTGGACAGGGTGACACTGAAGCTTTCTTT. The chain employs TRBV5-6 and TRBJ1-1; 8 nucleotides match TRBD1. Trimming took 2 bases from V and 3 from J; bases not matched to a gene: 3. Germline V lookup: CDR1 SGHDT, CDR2 YYEEEE. The CDR3 is made up of 14 amino acids. Complete variable domain (other parts from reference TRBV5-6 and TRBJ1-1): DAGVTQSPTHLIKTRGQQVTLRCSPKSGHDTVSWYQQALGQGPQFIFQYYEEEERQRGNFPDRFSGHQFPNYSSELNVNALLLGDSALYLCASSFGQGDTEAFFGQGTRLTVV.

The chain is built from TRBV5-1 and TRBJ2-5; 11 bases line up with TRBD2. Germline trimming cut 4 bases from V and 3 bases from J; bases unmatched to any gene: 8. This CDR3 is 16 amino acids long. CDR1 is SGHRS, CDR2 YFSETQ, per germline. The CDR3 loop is CASSPTPLAGEETQYF. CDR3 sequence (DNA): TGCGCCAGCAGCCCCACCCCACTAGCGGGAGAAGAGACCCAGTACTTC.

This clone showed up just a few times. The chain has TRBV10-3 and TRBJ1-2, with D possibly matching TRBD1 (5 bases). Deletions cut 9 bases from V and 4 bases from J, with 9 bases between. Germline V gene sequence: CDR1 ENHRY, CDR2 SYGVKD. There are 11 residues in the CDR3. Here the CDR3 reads CAIGGGYGYTF. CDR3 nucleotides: TGTGCCATTGGGGGAGGCTATGGCTACACCTTC.